Below, one TCR beta chain is given with its context. The antigen remains undetermined. Profiled with immunoSEQ multiplex PCR; TCRdb holds only in-frame clones, not every one. The sample carries 150,000 to 200,000 clones, more than 75% recorded once. The data stem from a study of cytomegalovirus exposure and HLA in healthy donors. Study summary: The 120 or so validation repertoires used a platform that matched the one used for the 600 to 700 first-cohort repertoires, as a later analysis reported. Study-level points and caveats: Listed as cytomegalovirus-associated were over 150 TCR beta chains. Confirmation was obtained in vitro that a few CMV-associated chains are specific for CMV antigens.

The CDR3 has 16 residues. Trimming shortened V by 0 bases and J by 3 bases, and 12 bases separated the two germline ends. Looked up from germline, CDR1 is MNHEY and CDR2 is SMNVEV (reference sequence). An approximately 130-subject validation cohort, separate from the approximately 720-subject first cohort, supplied the donors. Sequenced material: PBMCs. The receptor comes from a young woman in good health and CMV-seronegative. V is TRBV27 and J is TRBJ1-3, with D maybe TRBD1 (6 bases). Written as DNA, the CDR3 is TGTGCCAGCAGTTTATCCAGCCAGGGGCGTGGAAACACCATATATTTT. It is translated as CASSLSSQGRGNTIYF.